The 30 T cell receptor beta chains presented below share a single source sample, sequenced in a study of blood T cell repertoires in COVID-19 (dated by TCRdb to the early 2020s). To prepare the library, the immunoSEQ multiplex PCR assay was applied. In TCRdb, the immuneACCESS table is reduced to in-frame sequences with V and J assigned. These tables do not hold every clone; where another copy was compared, an unresolved V gene accounts for under half, and the others remain unexplained. For this sample there are about 140,000 clones; 70% to 80% appear just once. 4.5% to 5% of the sample belongs to the ten largest clones. Input material: peripheral blood. The source of these receptors is a woman of 80 years or more with active or convalescent COVID-19.

This clone was seen at least ten times. This rearrangement joins TRBV19 to TRBJ1-5, with D tentatively TRBD1 (6 bases). CDR3 length: 14 amino acids. V was shortened by 6 bases and J by 3 bases, with 12 bases between the two germline ends. CDR1 and CDR2 (germline): LNHDA, SQIVND (reference sequence). The CDR3 loop is CASRGGGPNQPQHF. The CDR3 DNA follows: TGTGCCAGTAGGGGAGGGGGGCCCAATCAGCCCCAGCATTTT.

The DNA for the CDR3 is TGTGCCAGCACCCTCAGGGGTACGCAGTATTTT. Protein product: CASTLRGTQYF. The chain has TRBV28 and TRBJ2-3; D is perhaps TRBD1 (6 bases). V was pared by 7 bases and J by 8 bases, with 10 bases between. This CDR3 has 11 amino acids. Germline V gene lookup returns CDR1 MDHEN and CDR2 SYDVKM.

This chain connects TRBV27 to TRBJ2-7; 9 bases agree with TRBD1. J lost 3 bases, V lost 6 bases, and 9 bases had no gene match. This CDR3 region has 15 residues. CDR1 MNHEY and CDR2 SMNVEV come from the germline V gene (reference sequence). CDR3 nucleotides: TGTGCCAGCAGATCACAGGGGGCAGGTAGCTACGAGCAGTACTTC. Translating it yields CASRSQGAGSYEQYF.

The V call is TRBV18, the J call TRBJ2-3; D gene unclear. Germline V gene sequence: CDR1 KGHSH, CDR2 LQKENI. Trimming took off 2 bases at V and 2 bases at J, with 8 bases between the two ends. This CDR3 is built from 14 residues. In DNA, the CDR3 is TGTGCCAGCTCACCATGGCCAGTCACAGATACGCAGTATTTT. This sequence encodes CASSPWPVTDTQYF.

This chain joins TRBV29-1 and TRBJ2-1, with no clear D. Germline loops: CDR1 SQVTM, CDR2 ANQGSEA. Trimming removed 6 bases from V and 0 bases from J, with 9 bases in between. This CDR3 has 13 amino acids. Here the CDR3 DNA reads TGCAGCGTGAGCCAAAGCTCCTACAATGAGCAGTTCTTC. It codes for CSVSQSSYNEQFF.

In DNA, the CDR3 is TGTGCCAGTACTGCTCGGGGGCGAGGGGGCGACTATGGCTACACCTTC. Translation gives CASTARGRGGDYGYTF. V is TRBV19 and J is TRBJ1-2, with 7 bases lining up with TRBD1. V lost 7 bases and J lost 3; bases outside the gene matches: 14. This CDR3 spans 16 amino acids. Per germline, CDR1 LNHDA and CDR2 SQIVND (reference sequence).

This rearrangement joins TRBV2 to TRBJ1-4, with a tentative D call TRBD1 (5 bases). This CDR3 spans 15 amino acids. Trimming stripped 3 bases from V and 5 bases from J, with 13 bases between. In germline, CDR1 is SNHLY, CDR2 FYNNEI. CDR3 DNA sequence: TGTGCCAGCAGTGACTTGCGACAGTCGAATGAAAAACTGTTTTTT. Its protein product is CASSDLRQSNEKLFF.

The rearrangement uses TRBV7-2 and TRBJ1-3, with 9 bases that match TRBD1. CDR3 length: 17 residues. Germline V gene lookup returns CDR1 SGHTA and CDR2 FQGNSA. V was pared by 4 bases and J by 0 bases, with 7 bases of the junction left unmatched. The CDR3 is CASSSYGQGSSGNTIYF. The CDR3 DNA sequence: TGTGCCAGCAGCTCCTATGGACAGGGGAGCTCTGGAAACACCATATATTTT. The complete variable domain, with remaining parts taken from reference TRBV7-2 and TRBJ1-3, reads GAGVSQSPSNKVTEKGKDVELRCDPISGHTALYWYRQSLGQGLEFLIYFQGNSAPDKSGLPSDRFSAERTGGSVSTLTIQRTQQEDSAVYLCASSSYGQGSSGNTIYFGEGSWLTVV.

This clone was seen a few times. The rearrangement uses TRBV5-4 and TRBJ2-5; tentative D call: TRBD2 (5 bases). Germline loops: CDR1 SGHNT, CDR2 YYREEE (reference sequence). V lost 3 bases, J lost 5 bases, and 8 bases lay in between. The CDR3 loop spans 12 amino acids. In nucleotides, the CDR3 is TGTGCCAGCAGCTCACTAGGGGAGACCCAGTACTTC. Amino acid sequence: CASSSLGETQYF.

The chain couples TRBV29-1 to TRBJ2-3; D unresolved. The CDR3 is 11 residues long. Per the germline V gene, CDR1 is SQVTM and CDR2 is ANQGSEA. V shed 8 bases and J shed 4 bases, with 10 bases lying between them. Here the CDR3 reads CSPLTADTQYF. In DNA, the CDR3 is TGCAGCCCGCTTACGGCAGATACGCAGTATTTT.

This chain links TRBV9 with TRBJ1-3; D is unresolved. CDR1 and CDR2 from the germline V gene are SGDLS and YYNGEE. Trimming left V 3 bases short and J 3 bases short, with 7 bases between. The CDR3 totals 13 residues. DNA of the CDR3: TGTGCCAGCAGCGCCGTAGATGGAAACACCATATATTTT. Its protein is CASSAVDGNTIYF. The full variable domain, in which reference TRBV9 and TRBJ1-3 provide the parts outside the CDR3, is DSGVTQTPKHLITATGQRVTLRCSPRSGDLSVYWYQQSLDQGLQFLIQYYNGEERAKGNILERFSAQQFPDLHSELNLSSLELGDSALYFCASSAVDGNTIYFGEGSWLTVV.

This clone has more than one count but fewer than ten. V gene TRBV5-6 combines with J gene TRBJ2-7, with TRBD1 matching 8 bases. Per germline, CDR1 SGHDT and CDR2 YYEEEE. The CDR3 sequence is 12 residues long. V trimming: 5 bases; J trimming: 7 bases; junction bases outside the gene matches: 5. CDR3 residues: CASRTGAGEQYF. The CDR3 DNA follows: TGTGCCAGCAGGACAGGGGCGGGGGAGCAGTACTTC.

The chain combines TRBV7-9 with TRBJ2-3; maybe TRBD1 (6 bases). The V gene's germline CDR1 is SEHNR and CDR2 FQNEAQ (reference sequence). This CDR3 has 15 amino acids. Trimming removed 5 bases from V and 2 bases from J, with 14 bases in between. The DNA for the CDR3 is TGTGCCAGCAGCACCAGACAGGTTCTCACAGATACGCAGTATTTT. Translation gives CASSTRQVLTDTQYF.

The chain has TRBV5-1 and TRBJ1-2; D may be TRBD1 (5 bases). This CDR3 has 13 residues. The germline V gene encodes CDR1 SGHRS and CDR2 YFSETQ. The germline V and J ends were trimmed by 2 bases and 3 bases, with 8 bases remaining between them. In DNA, the CDR3 is TGCGCCAGCAGCTTTTCGACAGACTATGGCTACACCTTC. It translates to CASSFSTDYGYTF.

The DNA of the CDR3 is TGTGCCAGCAGTAGACAGTATCAGCCCCAGCATTTT. Encoded protein: CASSRQYQPQHF. The rearrangement uses TRBV6-2 or TRBV6-3 and TRBJ1-5; a weak D match, TRBD1 (5 bases). The germline V gene encodes CDR1 MNHEY and CDR2 SVGEGT. Trimming removed 5 bases from V and 5 bases from J, with 7 bases in between. This CDR3 is 12 amino acids long.

This clone showed up just once. This chain uses TRBV11-3 with TRBJ2-1, with D maybe TRBD2 (6 bases). Germline CDR1 is SGHNT and CDR2 is YENEEA. V was cut by 5 bases and J by 4 bases, with 12 bases left in between. This CDR3 region has 14 residues. CDR3 coding DNA: TGTGCCAGCAGCCCGGGGACTGAATACAATGAGCAGTTCTTC. Translation: CASSPGTEYNEQFF.

This chain joins TRBV4-1 and TRBJ2-3, with D perhaps TRBD1 (5 bases). The germline V gene encodes CDR1 MGHRA and CDR2 YSYEKL. The CDR3 loop spans 18 amino acids. V lost 2 bases and J lost 1, with 19 bases in between. The CDR3 region is CASSQRKGEGWGTDTQYF. Here the CDR3 DNA reads TGCGCCAGCAGCCAAAGAAAAGGGGAAGGGTGGGGCACAGATACGCAGTATTTT.

This clone was observed a few times. The chain combines TRBV6-5 with TRBJ2-7; 8 positions agree with TRBD1. This CDR3 has 14 amino acids. Unmatched junction bases numbered 5, after V lost 7 bases and J lost 0 bases. CDR1 and CDR2 from the germline V gene are MNHEY and SVGAGI. The chain's CDR3 is CASTFGTGSYEQYF. For the CDR3, the DNA is TGTGCCAGCACCTTTGGGACAGGCTCCTACGAGCAGTACTTC.

The chain is built from TRBV15 and TRBJ1-2; 7 bases align to TRBD1. Germline V gene data show CDR1 as LNHNV and CDR2 as YYDKDF (reference sequence). The CDR3 spans 15 residues. The J segment lost 6 bases and the V segment lost 0 bases, leaving 7 bases of the junction unmatched. CDR3 protein: CATSRDRQGGDGYTF. CDR3 nucleotide sequence: TGTGCCACCAGCAGAGATCGACAGGGTGGGGATGGCTACACCTTC. The full variable domain, in which reference TRBV15 and TRBJ1-2 provide the parts outside the CDR3, is DAMVIQNPRYQVTQFGKPVTLSCSQTLNHNVMYWYQQKSSQAPKLLFHYYDKDFNNEADTPDNFQSRRPNTSFCFLDIRSPGLGDTAMYLCATSRDRQGGDGYTFGSGTRLTVV.

The chain has TRBV7-9 and TRBJ2-2; perhaps TRBD2 as D (6 bases). The V gene lost 5 bases and the J gene lost 1 base, with 14 bases spanning the gap. Germline V gives CDR1 SEHNR, CDR2 FQNEAQ (reference sequence). The CDR3 runs 16 residues. The CDR3 is CASSPATSGNTGELFF. The CDR3 DNA follows: TGTGCCAGCAGCCCAGCGACTAGTGGGAACACCGGGGAGCTGTTTTTT.

V gene TRBV6-5 combines with J gene TRBJ1-1; no reliable D call. Per the germline V gene, CDR1 is MNHEY and CDR2 is SVGAGI. CDR3 length equals 13 residues. Trimming pared 5 bases from V and 5 bases from J, leaving 12 bases between. As DNA, the CDR3 is TGTGCCAGCAGTCGTAACCCGGGGACTGAAGCTTTCTTT. Protein product: CASSRNPGTEAFF.

This rearrangement joins TRBV3-1 (or the pseudogene TRBV3-2) to TRBJ2-2; possibly TRBD1 for D (5 bases). Germline CDR1 LGHDT, CDR2 YNNKEL (reference sequence). The CDR3 sequence is 20 residues long. V shed 8 bases and J shed 0 bases, with 28 bases lying between them. The CDR3 reads CASPHIISPGLLANTGELFF. CDR3 bases: TGTGCCAGCCCCCACATAATCTCCCCAGGGCTACTCGCGAACACCGGGGAGCTGTTTTTT.

V usage is TRBV5-1 and J usage is TRBJ2-7; 12 nucleotides align to TRBD2. V lost 4 bases to trimming and J lost 9 bases; unmatched junction nucleotides: 5. The CDR3 sequence is 13 residues long. Per the germline V gene, CDR1 is SGHRS and CDR2 is YFSETQ. The CDR3 region has the DNA TGCGCCAGCAGCGCTATACTAGCGGGGGGGCAGTACTTC. It encodes CASSAILAGGQYF.

CDR3 bases: TGTGCCAGTAGTTCCGGGACAGTAGATAATGAAAAACTGTTTTTT. Encoded protein: CASSSGTVDNEKLFF. The chain joins TRBV19 to TRBJ1-4; 7 bases are shared with TRBD1. The germline V gene encodes CDR1 LNHDA and CDR2 SQIVND (reference sequence). V lost 5 bases to trimming and J lost 4 bases; unmatched junction nucleotides: 7. CDR3 length: 15 amino acids.

The CDR3 is CASSQDGAGGPETQYF. The DNA for the CDR3 is TGTGCCAGCAGCCAAGATGGGGCAGGGGGTCCTGAGACCCAGTACTTC. The rearrangement uses TRBV3-1 (or the pseudogene TRBV3-2) and TRBJ2-5; 7 nucleotides agree with TRBD1. Germline CDR1 LGHDT, CDR2 YNNKEL (reference sequence). The CDR3 sequence is 16 residues long. V was clipped by 0 bases and J by 5 bases; unmatched bases: 9.

This clone was observed once. CDR3 in DNA: TGTGCCAGCAGTTCGACTAGCGGGGGTTACACCGGGGAGCTGTTTTTT. Amino acids: CASSSTSGGYTGELFF. The chain links TRBV6-5 to TRBJ2-2, with 12 bases matching TRBD2. Trimming at V came to 4 bases and at J to 3 bases, leaving 3 bases not matched to a gene. The CDR3 is made up of 16 amino acids. Germline V lookup: CDR1 MNHEY, CDR2 SVGAGI.

The V gene is TRBV2, the J gene TRBJ2-7, with TRBD1 identical over 8 bases. V lost 5 bases, J lost 0 bases, and 6 bases stayed unmatched. Germline CDR1 is SNHLY and CDR2 is FYNNEI. The CDR3 totals 15 residues. CDR3 in DNA: TGTGCCAGCAGTATAGACAGGGGAAGCTCCTACGAGCAGTACTTC. As protein: CASSIDRGSSYEQYF.

This clone has only a few counts. The genes are TRBV19 and TRBJ1-6; possible D gene TRBD1, 6 bases. Germline loops: CDR1 LNHDA, CDR2 SQIVND (reference sequence). The CDR3 runs to 17 residues. V gave up 3 bases and J gave up 7 bases, with 19 bases separating them. The CDR3 nucleotides read TGTGCCAGTAGTATGACGACAGGCCTAATTTCCAATTCACCCCTCCACTTT. Translated, it gives CASSMTTGLISNSPLHF.

This sequence joins TRBV6-5 and TRBJ2-5; D is undetermined. The CDR3 contains 15 residues. Germline V gene lookup returns CDR1 MNHEY and CDR2 SVGAGI. V was pared by 6 bases and J by 5 bases, with 19 bases between. Here the CDR3 DNA reads TGTGCCAGCAGACCAGCCTTGGGCCTTGGGGAGACCCAGTACTTC. Its protein is CASRPALGLGETQYF.

This chain connects TRBV30 to TRBJ1-4, with 7 nucleotides matching TRBD1. V lost 0 bases, J lost 7 bases, and 8 bases stayed unmatched. Germline assignment: CDR1 GTSNPN and CDR2 SVGIG (reference sequence). This CDR3 is 15 amino acids long. CDR3 amino acids: CAWSVFGGGGEKLFF. The CDR3 coding sequence is TGTGCCTGGAGTGTCTTCGGAGGGGGCGGTGAAAAACTGTTTTTT.